The 5 T cell receptor beta chains in this list originate from one sample, sequenced in a study of T cell responses to AZD1222 COVID-19 vaccine. TCRdb's copy holds only in-frame clones and misses some; the assay was immunoSEQ multiplex PCR. The sample has about 120,000 clones; roughly 90% are singletons. The sample was peripheral blood, taken on day 0 of AZD1222 vaccination. These receptors came from an adult in good health.

The rearrangement uses TRBV7-9 and TRBJ1-3, with 9 bases fitting TRBD1. V lost 5 bases and J lost 0; bases outside the gene matches: 2. This CDR3 is built from 15 residues. Germline assignment: CDR1 SEHNR and CDR2 FQNEAQ (reference sequence). CDR3 in DNA: TGTGCCAGCAGCAAACAGGGGGCCTCTGGAAACACCATATATTTT. Protein: CASSKQGASGNTIYF. The full variable domain, its missing parts supplied by reference TRBV7-9 and TRBJ1-3, is DTGVSQNPRHKITKRGQNVTFRCDPISEHNRLYWYRQTLGQGPEFLTYFQNEAQLEKSRLLSDRFSAERPKGSFSTLEIQRTEQGDSAMYLCASSKQGASGNTIYFGEGSWLTVV.

CDR3 nucleotides: TGTGCCAGCAGACCAACCGGACGGCATAACTATGGCTACACCTTC. The encoded protein is CASRPTGRHNYGYTF. This chain joins TRBV27 and TRBJ1-2, with D unclear. CDR1 is MNHEY, CDR2 SMNVEV, per germline (reference sequence). V was clipped by 6 bases and J by 1 base, with 15 bases between them. This CDR3 comprises 15 residues.

This sequence joins TRBV3-1 (or the pseudogene TRBV3-2) and TRBJ1-4; D remains unclear. Germline V gene data show CDR1 as LGHDT and CDR2 as YNNKEL (reference sequence). The CDR3 is 15 residues long. V was cut by 1 base and J by 5 bases, with 11 bases left in between. In nucleotides, the CDR3 is TGTGCCAGCAGCCAAGGCCGGGAGTTAAATGAAAAACTGTTTTTT. Its protein is CASSQGRELNEKLFF.

The chain combines TRBV28 with TRBJ2-1, with 8 positions matching TRBD2. Germline loops: CDR1 MDHEN, CDR2 SYDVKM. The CDR3 sequence is 17 residues long. V lost 5 bases, J lost 8 bases, and 17 bases stayed unmatched. CDR3 nucleotide sequence: TGTGCCAGCAGTACTTTAGCAGGACTAGCAATTGTCGATGAGCAGTTCTTC. Translation gives CASSTLAGLAIVDEQFF.

The chain employs TRBV6-5 and TRBJ2-7, with 9 bases fitting TRBD2. The V segment lost 5 bases and the J segment 2 bases; nucleotides outside the gene matches: 7. The CDR3 is made up of 15 amino acids. The germline V gene has CDR1 MNHEY and CDR2 SVGAGI. CDR3: CASSPTSGGTYEQYF. CDR3 coding DNA: TGTGCCAGCAGTCCGACAAGCGGGGGGACCTACGAGCAGTACTTC.